This is a list of T cell receptor beta chains from one sample in a study of OX40 agonist ivuxolimab in advanced cancers. Data came from immunoSEQ multiplex PCR; TCRdb stores just in-frame clones and leaves some out. The profile shows approximately 20,000 clones, about 88% of them singletons. The input for sequencing was CD4+ or CD8+ T cells sorted from blood, taken in a trial of the OX40 agonist ivuxolimab. These receptors were taken from an adult with an advanced solid tumor such as melanoma, head and neck, liver or kidney cancer. Both conserved end residues are part of each CDR3.

J: TRBJ2-7
V: TRBV14
CDR3: CASSHRDRAYEQYF

J: TRBJ2-2
V: TRBV7-2
CDR3: CASNIGSGELFF

J: TRBJ2-1
V: TRBV7-9
CDR3: CASSSRGGGLSSEQFF

J: TRBJ2-7
V: TRBV27
CDR3: CASSLSGGPYEQYF

J: TRBJ2-2
V: TRBV19
CDR3: CASSILGDEIEGRLIVNTGELFF

J: TRBJ2-2
V: TRBV28
CDR3: CASSLPGLAGGPDTGELFF

J: TRBJ2-5
V: TRBV27
CDR3: CASSLRGLAGGPETQYF

J: TRBJ2-1
V: TRBV5-1
CDR3: CASREPGQGYNEQFF

J: TRBJ1-5
V: TRBV5-5
CDR3: CASSGNVGTLRNQPQHF

J: TRBJ2-7
V: TRBV2
CDR3: CASSAYYTAYEQYF

J: TRBJ2-1
V: TRBV7-9
CDR3: CASQTGTGSYEQFF

J: TRBJ2-1
V: TRBV15
CDR3: CATSRMGLHNEQFF

J: TRBJ2-7
V: TRBV9
CDR3: CASSAGVVGYEQYF

J: TRBJ2-1
V: TRBV4-3
CDR3: CASSIRTSGIPYNEQFF

J: TRBJ2-4
V: TRBV7-9
CDR3: CASSLPLGNIQYF

J: TRBJ2-7
V: TRBV4-3
CDR3: CASSRNTGALVKQYF

J: TRBJ2-5
V: TRBV5-1
CDR3: CASSFELDQETQYF

J: TRBJ1-2
V: TRBV11-2
CDR3: CASATGSIYYGYTF

J: TRBJ2-7
V: TRBV19
CDR3: CATTSWTLSEQYF

J: TRBJ2-5
V: TRBV4-3
CDR3: CASSRRTRAQETQYF

J: TRBJ2-3
V: TRBV13
CDR3: CASSLSRSLAPDTQYF

J: TRBJ2-1
V: TRBV21-1
CDR3: CASSKLKTGLAGGRSYNEQFF

J: TRBJ1-2
V: TRBV10-1
CDR3: CASLISPGQGGYTF

J: TRBJ2-1
V: TRBV27
CDR3: CASSSGVAYNEQFF

J: TRBJ2-1
V: TRBV2
CDR3: CASRDLSSYNEQFF

J: TRBJ2-1
V: TRBV11-1
CDR3: CASSPGTSLLYEQFF

J: TRBJ2-5
V: TRBV29-1
CDR3: CSSHFRGGRETQYF

J: TRBJ2-7
V: TRBV7-9
CDR3: CASSLGSYEQYF

J: TRBJ1-1
V: TRBV6-5
CDR3: CASSRPGAYEAFF

J: TRBJ2-5
V: TRBV11-2
CDR3: CASSPGETQYF

J: TRBJ2-7
V: TRBV28
CDR3: CASSLNRYEQYF

J: TRBJ1-5
V: TRBV4-1
CDR3: CASSRAQEGPQHF

J: TRBJ2-1
V: TRBV27
CDR3: CASNVLARSYNEQFF

J: TRBJ2-7
V: TRBV10-3
CDR3: CAVHGTGGAPHPYEQYF

J: TRBJ2-7
V: TRBV27
CDR3: CASSLILAEEEEQYF

J: TRBJ2-3
V: TRBV5-4
CDR3: CAGKLAGGRDTQYF

J: TRBJ2-7
V: TRBV21-1
CDR3: CASSTKHEQYF

J: TRBJ2-3
V: TRBV29-1
CDR3: CSERDSTDTQYF

J: TRBJ2-1
V: TRBV19
CDR3: CASSIQGYNEQFF

J: TRBJ2-5
V: TRBV2
CDR3: CASSSGTGGATQYF

J: TRBJ2-7
V: TRBV28
CDR3: CASSLNRRGEQYF

J: TRBJ2-2
V: TRBV30
CDR3: CAWSTLADGTGELFF

J: TRBJ2-7
V: TRBV5-1
CDR3: CASTLGGPSYEQYF

J: TRBJ2-1
V: TRBV7-9
CDR3: CASSLSPHEQFF

J: TRBJ2-3
V: TRBV6-6
CDR3: CASSGVITDTQYF

J: TRBJ1-5
V: TRBV19
CDR3: CASNTKLGGWQPQHF